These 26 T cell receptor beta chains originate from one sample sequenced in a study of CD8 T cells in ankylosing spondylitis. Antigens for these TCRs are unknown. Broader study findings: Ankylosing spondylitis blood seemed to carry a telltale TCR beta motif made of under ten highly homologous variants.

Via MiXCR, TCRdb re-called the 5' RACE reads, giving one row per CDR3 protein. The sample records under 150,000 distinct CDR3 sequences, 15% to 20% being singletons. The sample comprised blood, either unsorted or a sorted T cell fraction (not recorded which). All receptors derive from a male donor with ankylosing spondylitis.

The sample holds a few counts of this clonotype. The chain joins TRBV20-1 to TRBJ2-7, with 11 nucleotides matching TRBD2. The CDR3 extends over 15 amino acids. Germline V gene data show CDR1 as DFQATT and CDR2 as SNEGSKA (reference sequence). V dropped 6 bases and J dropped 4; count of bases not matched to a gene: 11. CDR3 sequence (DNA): TGCAGTGCCCCGGGACTAGCGGAGGGATCATACGAGCAGTACTTC. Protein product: CSAPGLAEGSYEQYF.

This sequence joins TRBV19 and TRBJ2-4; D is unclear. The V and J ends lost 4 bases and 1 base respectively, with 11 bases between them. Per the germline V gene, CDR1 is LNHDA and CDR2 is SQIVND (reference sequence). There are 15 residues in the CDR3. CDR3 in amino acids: CASSTRPVAKNIQYF. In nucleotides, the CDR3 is TGTGCCAGTAGTACACGTCCGGTTGCCAAAAACATTCAGTACTTC.

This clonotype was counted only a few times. Written as DNA, the CDR3 is TGCGCCAGCAGCTTCTTCTGGACTAGCGTCGCAGATACGCAGTATTTT. This sequence encodes CASSFFWTSVADTQYF. J is TRBJ2-3 and V is TRBV5-1; 9 nucleotides line up with TRBD2. V dropped 2 bases and J dropped 4; count of bases not matched to a gene: 8. This CDR3 is built from 16 residues. CDR1 and CDR2 from the germline V gene are SGHRS and YFSETQ. Full variable domain (remainder filled in from reference TRBV5-1 and TRBJ2-3): KAGVTQTPRYLIKTRGQQVTLSCSPISGHRSVSWYQQTPGQGLQFLFEYFSETQRNKGNFPGRFSGRQFSNSRSEMNVSTLELGDSALYLCASSFFWTSVADTQYFGPGTRLTVL.

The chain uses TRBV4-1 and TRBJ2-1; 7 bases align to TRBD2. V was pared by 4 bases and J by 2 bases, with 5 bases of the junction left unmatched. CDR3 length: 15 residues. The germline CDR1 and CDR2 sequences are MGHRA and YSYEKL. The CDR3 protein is CASSRLADPYNEQFF. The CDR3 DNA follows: TGCGCCAGCAGCCGGCTAGCGGATCCCTACAATGAGCAGTTCTTC.

CDR3 nucleotides: TGTGCCAGCAGCTCCACATCCCGGGACAGGTTTCGGCGGGGACTGTTTTTT. Translated: CASSSTSRDRFRRGLFF. The chain employs TRBV7-9 and TRBJ1-4, with 8 bases that match TRBD1. This CDR3 is built from 17 residues. V shed 4 bases and J 13 bases; nucleotides not matched to a gene: 20. Germline V CDR1 and CDR2: SEHNR, FQNEAQ (reference sequence).

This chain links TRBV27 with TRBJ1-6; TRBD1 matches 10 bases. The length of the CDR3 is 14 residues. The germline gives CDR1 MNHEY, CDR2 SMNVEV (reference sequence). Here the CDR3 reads CAAPGQGFNSPLHF. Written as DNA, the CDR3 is TGTGCTGCCCCGGGACAGGGGTTCAATTCACCCCTCCACTTT.

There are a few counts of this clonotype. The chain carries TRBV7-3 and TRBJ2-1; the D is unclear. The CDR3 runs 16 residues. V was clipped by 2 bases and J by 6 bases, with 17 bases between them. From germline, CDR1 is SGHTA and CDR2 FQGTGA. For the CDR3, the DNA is TGTGCCAGCAGCTTACAAGTTGGAGCTTCCCCCAATGAGCAGTTCTTC. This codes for CASSLQVGASPNEQFF.

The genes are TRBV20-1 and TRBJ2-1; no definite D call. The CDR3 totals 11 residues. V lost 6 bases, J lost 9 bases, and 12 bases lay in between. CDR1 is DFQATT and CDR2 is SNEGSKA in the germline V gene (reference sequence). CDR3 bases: TGCAGTGCCTATAGCCGCATTGAGCAGTTCTTC. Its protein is CSAYSRIEQFF.

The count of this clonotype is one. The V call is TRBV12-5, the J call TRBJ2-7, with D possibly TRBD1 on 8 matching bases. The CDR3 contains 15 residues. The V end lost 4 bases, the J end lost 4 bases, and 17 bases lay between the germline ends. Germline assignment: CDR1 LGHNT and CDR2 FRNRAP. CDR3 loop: CASGSHRGGLYEQYF. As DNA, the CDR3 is TGTGCTAGTGGTTCCCACAGGGGGGGTTTATACGAGCAGTACTTC.

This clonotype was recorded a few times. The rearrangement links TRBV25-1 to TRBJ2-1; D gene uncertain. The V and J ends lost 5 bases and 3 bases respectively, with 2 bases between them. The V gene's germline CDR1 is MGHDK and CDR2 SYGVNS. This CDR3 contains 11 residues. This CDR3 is CASSNYNEQFF. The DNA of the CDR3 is TGTGCCAGCAGTAACTACAATGAGCAGTTCTTC.

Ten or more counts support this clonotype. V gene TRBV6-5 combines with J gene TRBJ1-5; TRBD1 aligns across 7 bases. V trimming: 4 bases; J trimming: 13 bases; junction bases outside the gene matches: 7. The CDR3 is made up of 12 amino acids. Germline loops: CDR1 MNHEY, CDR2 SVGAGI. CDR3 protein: CASSSTDRVQHF. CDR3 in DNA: TGTGCCAGCAGTTCCACTGACAGGGTTCAGCATTTT.

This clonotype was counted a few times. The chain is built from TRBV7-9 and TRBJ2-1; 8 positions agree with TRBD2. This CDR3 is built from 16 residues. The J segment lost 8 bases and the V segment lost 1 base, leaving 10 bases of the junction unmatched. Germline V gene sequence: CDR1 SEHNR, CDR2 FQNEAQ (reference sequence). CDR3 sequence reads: CASSLGVGRVGDEQFF. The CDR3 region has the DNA TGTGCCAGCAGCTTAGGCGTCGGGAGGGTGGGCGATGAGCAGTTCTTC.

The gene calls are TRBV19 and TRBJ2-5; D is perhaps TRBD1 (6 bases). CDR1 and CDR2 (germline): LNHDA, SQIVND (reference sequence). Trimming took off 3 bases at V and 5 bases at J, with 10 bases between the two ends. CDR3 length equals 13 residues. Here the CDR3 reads CASSIWGLETQYF. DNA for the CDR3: TGTGCCAGTAGTATTTGGGGGCTGGAGACCCAGTACTTC.

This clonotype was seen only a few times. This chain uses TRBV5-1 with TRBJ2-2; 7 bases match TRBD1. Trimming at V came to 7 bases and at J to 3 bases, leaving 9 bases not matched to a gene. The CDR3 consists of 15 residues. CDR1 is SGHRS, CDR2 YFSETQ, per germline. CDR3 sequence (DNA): TGCGCCAGCGGACCGACAGGGCCTTACACCGGGGAGCTGTTTTTT. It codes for CASGPTGPYTGELFF.

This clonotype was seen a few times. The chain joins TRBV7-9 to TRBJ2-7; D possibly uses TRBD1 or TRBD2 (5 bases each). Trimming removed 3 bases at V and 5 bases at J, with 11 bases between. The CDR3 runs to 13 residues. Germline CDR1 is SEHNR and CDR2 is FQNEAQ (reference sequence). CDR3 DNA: TGTGCCAGCAGCTTTGTCCAGGGAGACGAGCAGTACTTC. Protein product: CASSFVQGDEQYF.

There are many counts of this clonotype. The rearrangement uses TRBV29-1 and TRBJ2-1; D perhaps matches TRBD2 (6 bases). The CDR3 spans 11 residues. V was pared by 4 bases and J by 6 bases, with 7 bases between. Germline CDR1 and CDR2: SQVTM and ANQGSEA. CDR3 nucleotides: TGCAGCGTTGGGAGGGTCAATGAGCAGTTCTTC. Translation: CSVGRVNEQFF.

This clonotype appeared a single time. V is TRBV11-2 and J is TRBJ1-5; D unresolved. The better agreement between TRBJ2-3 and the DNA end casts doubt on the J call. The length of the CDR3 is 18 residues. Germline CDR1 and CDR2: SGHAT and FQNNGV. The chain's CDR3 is CASSFSSLGSSTNQPQYF. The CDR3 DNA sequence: TGTGCCAGCAGCTTCAGTTCGCTAGGGTCTAGTACCAATCAGCCCCAGTATTTT.

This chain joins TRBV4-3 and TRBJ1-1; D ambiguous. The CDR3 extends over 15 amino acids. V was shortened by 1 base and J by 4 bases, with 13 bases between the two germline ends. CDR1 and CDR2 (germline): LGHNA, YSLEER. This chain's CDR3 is CASSQANTDPTEAFF. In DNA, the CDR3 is TGCGCCAGCAGCCAAGCAAACACCGACCCCACTGAAGCTTTCTTT.

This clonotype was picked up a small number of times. The CDR3 reads CSVLGDGIYEQYF. The DNA for the CDR3 is TGCAGCGTATTAGGGGACGGGATCTACGAGCAGTACTTC. J is TRBJ2-7 and V is TRBV29-1; D may correspond to TRBD1 or TRBD2 (5 bases each). With 6 bases removed from V and 3 bases from J, the gap between germline ends came to 15 bases. The CDR3 spans 13 residues. Germline V gene sequence: CDR1 SQVTM, CDR2 ANQGSEA.

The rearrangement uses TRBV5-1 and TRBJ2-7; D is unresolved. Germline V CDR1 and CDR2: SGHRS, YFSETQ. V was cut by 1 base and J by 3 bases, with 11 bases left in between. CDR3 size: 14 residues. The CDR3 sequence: CASSLSGPVYEQYF. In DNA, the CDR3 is TGCGCCAGCAGCTTGAGTGGACCCGTCTACGAGCAGTACTTC.

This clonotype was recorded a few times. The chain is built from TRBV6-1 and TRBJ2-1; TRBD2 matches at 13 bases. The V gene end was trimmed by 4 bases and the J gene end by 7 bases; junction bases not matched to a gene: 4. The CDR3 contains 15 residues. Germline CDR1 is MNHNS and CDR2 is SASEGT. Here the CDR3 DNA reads TGTGCCAGCAGTGCTCGGGGACTAGCGGGAAATGAGCAGTTCTTC. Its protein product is CASSARGLAGNEQFF.

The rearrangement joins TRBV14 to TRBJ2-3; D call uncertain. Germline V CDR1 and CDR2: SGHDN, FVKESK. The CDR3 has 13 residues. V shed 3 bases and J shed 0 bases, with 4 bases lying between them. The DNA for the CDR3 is TGTGCCAGCAGCCACGGAAGCACAGATACGCAGTATTTT. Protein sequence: CASSHGSTDTQYF.

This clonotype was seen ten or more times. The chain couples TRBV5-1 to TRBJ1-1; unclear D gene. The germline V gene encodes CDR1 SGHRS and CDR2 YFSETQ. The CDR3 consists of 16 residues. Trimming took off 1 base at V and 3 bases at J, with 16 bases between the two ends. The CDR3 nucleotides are TGCGCCAGCAGCTTGTTTGCCTCTCTCAGCGACACTGAAGCTTTCTTT. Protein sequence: CASSLFASLSDTEAFF.

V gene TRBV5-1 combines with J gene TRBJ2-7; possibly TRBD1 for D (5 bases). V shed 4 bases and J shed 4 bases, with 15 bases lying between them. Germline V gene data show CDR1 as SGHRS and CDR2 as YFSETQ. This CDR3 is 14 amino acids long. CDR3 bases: TGCGCCAGCAGCATGGGTAGGGGTCCTTACGAGCAGTACTTC. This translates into CASSMGRGPYEQYF.

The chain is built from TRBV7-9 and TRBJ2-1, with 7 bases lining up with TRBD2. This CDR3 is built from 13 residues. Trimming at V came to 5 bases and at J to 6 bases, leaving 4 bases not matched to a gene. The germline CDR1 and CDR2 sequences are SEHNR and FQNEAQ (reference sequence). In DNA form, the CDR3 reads TGTGCCAGCAGCGCGACTAGCCGCAATGAGCAGTTCTTC. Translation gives CASSATSRNEQFF.

CDR3 DNA: TGCGCCAGCAGCTTGGGTGGCAACTCCTATAATTCACCCCTCCACTTT. Amino acids: CASSLGGNSYNSPLHF. The chain links TRBV5-1 to TRBJ1-6; no clear D. The CDR3 spans 16 residues. V lost 0 bases to trimming and J lost 0 bases, with 7 bases between them. CDR1 and CDR2 from the germline V gene are SGHRS and YFSETQ.